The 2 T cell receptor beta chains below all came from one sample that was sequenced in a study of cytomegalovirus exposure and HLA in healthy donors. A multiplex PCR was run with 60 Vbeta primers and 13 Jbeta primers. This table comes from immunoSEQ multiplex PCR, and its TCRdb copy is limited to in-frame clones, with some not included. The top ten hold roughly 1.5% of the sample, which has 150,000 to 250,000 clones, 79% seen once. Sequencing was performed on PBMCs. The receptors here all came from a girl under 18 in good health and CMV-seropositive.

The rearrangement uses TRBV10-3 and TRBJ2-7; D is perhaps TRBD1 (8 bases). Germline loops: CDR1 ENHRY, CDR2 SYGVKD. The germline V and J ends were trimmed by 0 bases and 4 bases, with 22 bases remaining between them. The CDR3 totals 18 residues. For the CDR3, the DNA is TGTGCCATCAGTGAGTCAAAGGGGAGCGGGACAGGTTTTTACGAGCAGTACTTC. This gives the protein CAISESKGSGTGFYEQYF.

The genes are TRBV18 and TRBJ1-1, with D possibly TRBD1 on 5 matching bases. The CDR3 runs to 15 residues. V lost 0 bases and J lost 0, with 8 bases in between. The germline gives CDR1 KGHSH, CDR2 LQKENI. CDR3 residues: CASSPPQGLNTEAFF. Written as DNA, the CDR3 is TGTGCCAGCTCACCACCCCAGGGTCTGAACACTGAAGCTTTCTTT.